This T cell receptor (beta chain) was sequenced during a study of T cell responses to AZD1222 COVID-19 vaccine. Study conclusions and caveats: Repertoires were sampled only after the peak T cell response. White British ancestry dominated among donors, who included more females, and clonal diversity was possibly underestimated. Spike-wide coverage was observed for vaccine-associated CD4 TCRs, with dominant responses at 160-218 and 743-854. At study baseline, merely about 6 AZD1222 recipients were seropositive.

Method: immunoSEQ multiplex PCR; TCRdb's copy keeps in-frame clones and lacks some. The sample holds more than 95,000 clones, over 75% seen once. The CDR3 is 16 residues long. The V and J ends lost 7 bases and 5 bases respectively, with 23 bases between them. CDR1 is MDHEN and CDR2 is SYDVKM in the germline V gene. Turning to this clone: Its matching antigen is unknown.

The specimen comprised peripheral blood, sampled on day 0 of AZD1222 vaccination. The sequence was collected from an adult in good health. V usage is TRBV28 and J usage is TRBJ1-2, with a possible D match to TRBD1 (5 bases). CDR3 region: CASTAPGTLVLYGYTF. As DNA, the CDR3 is TGTGCCAGCACTGCGCCTGGGACGCTAGTGCTATATGGCTACACCTTC.